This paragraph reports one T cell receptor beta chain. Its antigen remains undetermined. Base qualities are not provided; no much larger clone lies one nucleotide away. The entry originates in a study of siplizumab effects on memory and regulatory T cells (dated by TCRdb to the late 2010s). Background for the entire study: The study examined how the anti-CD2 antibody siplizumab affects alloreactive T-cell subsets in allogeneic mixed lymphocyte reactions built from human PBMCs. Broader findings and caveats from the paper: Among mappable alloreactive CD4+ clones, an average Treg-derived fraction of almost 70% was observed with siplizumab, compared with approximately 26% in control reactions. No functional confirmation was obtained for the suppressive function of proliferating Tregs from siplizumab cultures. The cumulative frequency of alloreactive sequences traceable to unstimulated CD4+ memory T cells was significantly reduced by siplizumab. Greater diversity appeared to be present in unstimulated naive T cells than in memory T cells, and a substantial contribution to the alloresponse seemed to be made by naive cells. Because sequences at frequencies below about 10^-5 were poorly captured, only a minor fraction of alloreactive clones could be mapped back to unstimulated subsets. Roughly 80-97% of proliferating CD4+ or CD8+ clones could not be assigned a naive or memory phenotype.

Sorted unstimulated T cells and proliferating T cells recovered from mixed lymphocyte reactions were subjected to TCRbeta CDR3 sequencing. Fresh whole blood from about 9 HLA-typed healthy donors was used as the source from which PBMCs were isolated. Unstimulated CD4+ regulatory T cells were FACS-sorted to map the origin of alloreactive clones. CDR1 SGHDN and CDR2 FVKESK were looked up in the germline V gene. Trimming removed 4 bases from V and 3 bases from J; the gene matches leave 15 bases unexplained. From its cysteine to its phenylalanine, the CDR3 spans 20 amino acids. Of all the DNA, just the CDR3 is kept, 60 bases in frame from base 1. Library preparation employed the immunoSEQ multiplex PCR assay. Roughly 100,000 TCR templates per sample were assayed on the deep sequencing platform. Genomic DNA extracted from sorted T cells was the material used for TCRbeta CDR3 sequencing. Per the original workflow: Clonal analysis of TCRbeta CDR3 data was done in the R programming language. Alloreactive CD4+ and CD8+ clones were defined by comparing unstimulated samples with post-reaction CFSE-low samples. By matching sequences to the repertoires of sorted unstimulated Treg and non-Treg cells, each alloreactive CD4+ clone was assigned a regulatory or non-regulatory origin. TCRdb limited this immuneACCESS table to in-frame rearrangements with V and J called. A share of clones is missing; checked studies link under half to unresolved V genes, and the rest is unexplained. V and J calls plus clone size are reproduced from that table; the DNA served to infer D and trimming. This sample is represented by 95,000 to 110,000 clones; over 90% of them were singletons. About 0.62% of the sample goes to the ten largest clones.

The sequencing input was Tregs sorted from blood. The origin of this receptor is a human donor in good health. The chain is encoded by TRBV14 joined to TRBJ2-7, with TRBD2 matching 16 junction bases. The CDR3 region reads CASSRKTLGLAGGPGYEQYF. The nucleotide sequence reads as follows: TGTGCCAGCAGCCGGAAAACCCTGGGACTAGCGGGAGGGCCGGGCTACGAGCAGTACTTC. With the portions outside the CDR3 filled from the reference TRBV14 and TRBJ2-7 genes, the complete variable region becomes EAGVTQFPSHSVIEKGQTVTLRCDPISGHDNLYWYRRVMGKEIKFLLHFVKESKQDESGMPNNRFLAERTGGTYSTLKVQPAELEDSGVYFCASSRKTLGLAGGPGYEQYFGPGTRLTVT.